A selection of T cell receptor beta chains follows, all from one sample in a study of blood T cell repertoires in COVID-19. TCRdb's copy holds only in-frame clones and misses some; the assay was immunoSEQ multiplex PCR. There are some 190,000 clones in the sample; around 82% occur only once, and 4.3% lies in the top ten. The material sequenced was PBMCs or T cells enriched from blood (not recorded which). These TCRs come from a man aged 25 to 45 with acute COVID-19. CDR3s include the opening cysteine and the closing phenylalanine or tryptophan. Fields, in order: V gene, J gene, CDR3 protein.

v_call: TRBV7-3; j_call: TRBJ2-7; cdr3_aa: CASSPRGTALSEQYF
v_call: TRBV28; j_call: TRBJ1-2; cdr3_aa: CASSSGQGFYGYTF
v_call: TRBV11-2; j_call: TRBJ1-1; cdr3_aa: CASSPNTNTEAFF
v_call: TRBV19; j_call: TRBJ1-6; cdr3_aa: CASTSGLSYNSPLHF
v_call: TRBV18; j_call: TRBJ2-7; cdr3_aa: CASSPPSGGANEQYF
v_call: TRBV7-3; j_call: TRBJ1-1; cdr3_aa: CASSLKTGTDAFF
v_call: TRBV30; j_call: TRBJ2-5; cdr3_aa: CAWSVQGVGTQYF
v_call: TRBV18; j_call: TRBJ1-5; cdr3_aa: CASSSTGDQPQHF
v_call: TRBV6-5; j_call: TRBJ1-2; cdr3_aa: CASSPGTGRYGYTF
v_call: TRBV7-2; j_call: TRBJ1-3; cdr3_aa: CASSPQVSGNTIYF
v_call: TRBV5-1; j_call: TRBJ1-2; cdr3_aa: CASSLEGQGANGYTF
v_call: TRBV19; j_call: TRBJ1-2; cdr3_aa: CASSIGGQGIGGYTF
v_call: TRBV6-5; j_call: TRBJ1-4; cdr3_aa: CASRATGKEEKLFF
v_call: TRBV6-2/TRBV6-3; j_call: TRBJ1-2; cdr3_aa: CASSYSRTGGYGYTF
v_call: TRBV3-1/TRBV3-2; j_call: TRBJ2-7; cdr3_aa: CASSQDRDWQYF
v_call: TRBV19; j_call: TRBJ1-1; cdr3_aa: CASLGQGQAFF
v_call: TRBV11-2; j_call: TRBJ2-5; cdr3_aa: CASASRGWVETQYF
v_call: TRBV3-1/TRBV3-2; j_call: TRBJ2-7; cdr3_aa: CASSQQYEQYF
v_call: TRBV6-1; j_call: TRBJ1-2; cdr3_aa: CASSDLGRGYTF
v_call: TRBV19; j_call: TRBJ1-5; cdr3_aa: CASSIQGFNNQPQHF
v_call: TRBV12-3/TRBV12-4; j_call: TRBJ1-2; cdr3_aa: CASASFPGGYTF
v_call: TRBV19; j_call: TRBJ2-3; cdr3_aa: CASSIRLAGSDTQYF
v_call: TRBV30; j_call: TRBJ1-2; cdr3_aa: CAWQFRDRNYGYTF
v_call: TRBV7-3; j_call: TRBJ2-2; cdr3_aa: CASSPTTGDNTGELFF
v_call: TRBV7-9; j_call: TRBJ1-1; cdr3_aa: CASSQRGGDTEAFF
v_call: TRBV5-5; j_call: TRBJ1-6; cdr3_aa: CASSLIQVNSYNSPLHF
v_call: TRBV9; j_call: TRBJ1-2; cdr3_aa: CASSQSRTADYGYTF
v_call: TRBV28; j_call: TRBJ1-2; cdr3_aa: CASTQGAPGYTF
v_call: TRBV29-1; j_call: TRBJ1-2; cdr3_aa: CSVDKEGRGYGYTF
v_call: TRBV6-5; j_call: TRBJ2-5; cdr3_aa: CASRREETQYF
v_call: TRBV19; j_call: TRBJ1-2; cdr3_aa: CASQDRRLYGYTF
v_call: TRBV24-1; j_call: TRBJ2-4; cdr3_aa: CATSDSGAKNIQYF
v_call: TRBV29-1; j_call: TRBJ1-1; cdr3_aa: CSVQPGTEGEAFF
v_call: TRBV5-1; j_call: TRBJ2-7; cdr3_aa: CASSFGGVGYEQYF
v_call: TRBV3-1/TRBV3-2; j_call: TRBJ2-3; cdr3_aa: CASSLLGDTQYF
v_call: TRBV5-3; j_call: TRBJ1-3; cdr3_aa: CARSPLPGQGNDAGNTIYF
v_call: TRBV7-6; j_call: TRBJ2-1; cdr3_aa: CASSSERGSYNEQFF